What follows are 32 T cell receptor beta chains derived from one specimen sequenced in a study of CD8 T cells in ankylosing spondylitis. TCRdb re-called the 5' RACE reads through MiXCR, storing one row per CDR3 protein. Seen here are roughly 150,000 distinct CDR3 sequences, around 32% observed once, and the top ten hold approximately 5.9%. The material sequenced was synovial fluid, either unsorted or a sorted T cell fraction (not recorded which). The receptors come from a male donor with ankylosing spondylitis.

This clonotype has a count of ten or more. The rearrangement uses TRBV20-1 and TRBJ2-1; TRBD2 agrees at 14 bases. Losses at the gene ends were 1 base for V and 9 bases for J; bases not matched to a gene: 8. The CDR3 covers 16 residues. Looked up from germline, CDR1 is DFQATT and CDR2 is SNEGSKA (reference sequence). The CDR3 DNA is TGCAGTGCTAGAGCCCCGGGACTAGCGGGAGTGGTTGAGCAGTTCTTC. Protein product: CSARAPGLAGVVEQFF.

The gene calls are TRBV5-1 and TRBJ2-5; possibly TRBD1 or TRBD2 for D (5 bases each). The germline gives CDR1 SGHRS, CDR2 YFSETQ. The CDR3 runs 15 residues. V lost 1 base and J lost 3, with 13 bases in between. CDR3 DNA sequence: TGCGCCAGCAGCTTGTCTTCGGGGCTCAAAGAGACCCAGTACTTC. Translating it yields CASSLSSGLKETQYF.

The sample holds many counts of this clonotype. The V and J genes are TRBV12-5 and TRBJ2-5; D is undetermined. CDR1 is LGHNT and CDR2 is FRNRAP in the germline V gene. The V gene lost 6 bases and the J gene lost 3 bases, with 5 bases spanning the gap. The CDR3 runs to 11 residues. CDR3 loop: CASGREETQYF. CDR3 DNA sequence: TGTGCTAGTGGCCGAGAAGAGACCCAGTACTTC.

The chain has TRBV2 and TRBJ2-1; D unresolved. Germline assignment: CDR1 SNHLY and CDR2 FYNNEI. Trimming stripped 2 bases from V and 0 bases from J, with 11 bases between. This CDR3 is 16 amino acids long. In DNA, the CDR3 is TGTGCCAGCAGTGAATCGGGCTGGAGCTCCTACAATGAGCAGTTCTTC. The encoded protein is CASSESGWSSYNEQFF.

In this sample, this clonotype turned up a few times. The chain uses TRBV28 and TRBJ2-1; 7 bases are a match to TRBD2. CDR3 length: 14 residues. Germline CDR1 and CDR2: MDHEN and SYDVKM. V lost 7 bases and J lost 4; bases outside the gene matches: 7. The chain's CDR3 is CASKAGLNYNEQFF. The CDR3 DNA is TGTGCCAGCAAGGCGGGACTAAATTACAATGAGCAGTTCTTC.

The V call is TRBV3-1, the J call TRBJ2-5, with unresolved D. The ends were cut back, 6 bases at V and 5 bases at J, with 7 bases in the middle. Germline loops: CDR1 LGHDT, CDR2 YNNKEL (reference sequence). The CDR3 is 11 amino acids. CDR3 protein: CASSSTETQYF. CDR3 bases: TGTGCCAGCAGTTCCACGGAGACCCAGTACTTC.

This sequence joins TRBV28 and TRBJ2-7; D gene unclear. Germline CDR1 and CDR2: MDHEN and SYDVKM. Between the trimmed V and J ends, which lost 7 bases and 5 bases, there was a span of 12 bases. The CDR3 sequence is 12 residues long. CDR3 sequence (DNA): TGTGCCAGCAACAACAACTTCCACGAGCAGTACTTC. It is translated as CASNNNFHEQYF.

The gene calls are TRBV30 and TRBJ2-3, with 15 bases matching TRBD2. This CDR3 is built from 15 residues. Germline V lookup: CDR1 GTSNPN, CDR2 SVGIG (reference sequence). J lost 1 base, V lost 5 bases, and 1 base had no gene match. The CDR3 DNA follows: TGTGCCTGGGGACTAGCGGGAGGGGGCACAGATACGCAGTATTTT. Its translation: CAWGLAGGGTDTQYF.

This clonotype was recorded at least ten times. The V gene is TRBV4-2, the J gene TRBJ2-3; TRBD1 aligns across 9 bases. This CDR3 has 16 residues. The V segment lost 3 bases and the J segment 3 bases; nucleotides outside the gene matches: 7. The germline V gene has CDR1 LGHNA and CDR2 YNFKEQ. CDR3 region: CASSQTRDRVTDTQYF. CDR3 nucleotide sequence: TGTGCCAGCAGCCAGACAAGGGACAGGGTGACAGATACGCAGTATTTT.

This clonotype was recorded a few times. The V and J genes are TRBV10-3 and TRBJ1-1; D not resolved. This CDR3 contains 13 residues. The germline V and J ends were trimmed by 6 bases and 7 bases, with 15 bases remaining between them. Germline V gene data show CDR1 as ENHRY and CDR2 as SYGVKD. CDR3 loop: CAIRYTTDREAFF. CDR3 in DNA: TGTGCCATCAGGTACACCACTGACCGTGAAGCTTTCTTT.

V and J are TRBV12-3 or TRBV12-4 and TRBJ1-1, with TRBD1 as a possible D gene (5 bases). V lost 7 bases, J lost 6 bases, and 12 bases lay in between. The CDR3 is made up of 12 amino acids. This CDR3 is CASTTTVSEAFF. Here the CDR3 DNA reads TGTGCCAGCACCACGACAGTCTCTGAAGCTTTCTTT.

This sequence joins TRBV11-2 and TRBJ1-1, with TRBD1 as a possible D gene (6 bases). Trimming cost V 1 base and J 2 bases, with 11 bases left between them. Germline CDR1 is SGHAT and CDR2 is FQNNGV. This CDR3 comprises 15 residues. The CDR3 here is CASSLVGGYNTEAFF. CDR3 bases: TGTGCCAGCAGCTTAGTGGGGGGCTATAACACTGAAGCTTTCTTT.

There are many counts of this clonotype. The V gene is TRBV5-1, the J gene TRBJ1-4, with D maybe TRBD1 (6 bases). Germline V gene lookup returns CDR1 SGHRS and CDR2 YFSETQ. The CDR3 is 16 residues long. Trimming stripped 4 bases from V and 2 bases from J, with 15 bases between. This CDR3 reads CASSPAGETTNEKLFF. The CDR3 DNA is TGCGCCAGCAGCCCAGCAGGGGAGACGACTAATGAAAAACTGTTTTTT.

The CDR3 DNA is TGTGCCAGCAGTGAAGCTCGACGGCCGAACACTGAAGCTTTCTTT. It codes for CASSEARRPNTEAFF. This chain joins TRBV6-1 and TRBJ1-1; D is ambiguous. Germline V gene lookup returns CDR1 MNHNS and CDR2 SASEGT. V was trimmed by 0 bases and J by 1 base, leaving 9 bases between them. The CDR3 totals 15 residues.

The J gene is TRBJ1-1, the V gene TRBV3-1; 7 nucleotides line up with TRBD1. V was clipped by 2 bases and J by 11 bases; unmatched bases: 5. This CDR3 has 12 residues. The V gene's germline CDR1 is LGHDT and CDR2 YNNKEL (reference sequence). CDR3 sequence reads: CASSQHDRVAFF. Written as DNA, the CDR3 is TGTGCCAGCAGCCAACACGACAGGGTTGCTTTCTTT.

This clonotype occurred many times. The J gene is TRBJ1-1, the V gene TRBV20-1; D might be TRBD1 (5 bases). The CDR3 sequence is 10 residues long. V lost 6 bases and J 8 bases, leaving 10 bases between the germline ends. CDR1 and CDR2 from the germline V gene are DFQATT and SNEGSKA (reference sequence). This CDR3 reads CSAEWGEAFF. CDR3 nucleotide sequence: TGCAGTGCGGAGTGGGGCGAAGCTTTCTTT.

This sequence joins TRBV7-8 and TRBJ1-1, with TRBD1 identical over 7 bases. With 6 bases clipped from V and 5 bases from J, the junction kept 9 bases outside the gene matches. From germline, CDR1 is SGHVS and CDR2 FQNEAQ. The CDR3 is 14 residues long. CDR3 amino acids: CASRQRAGGTEAFF. CDR3 coding DNA: TGTGCCAGCAGACAGAGGGCAGGGGGGACTGAAGCTTTCTTT.

This clonotype was observed a handful of times. The rearrangement joins TRBV20-1 to TRBJ2-1; 9 bases fit TRBD2. The CDR3 covers 16 residues. Germline V gene data show CDR1 as DFQATT and CDR2 as SNEGSKA (reference sequence). V was pared by 2 bases and J by 3 bases, with 8 bases of the junction left unmatched. CDR3: CSARPLSGGLYNEQFF. CDR3 sequence (DNA): TGCAGTGCTAGACCGCTTAGCGGGGGCCTCTACAATGAGCAGTTCTTC.

This clonotype was picked up a small number of times. The V call is TRBV20-1, the J call TRBJ2-5, with 9 nucleotides matching TRBD2. CDR3 length: 16 amino acids. Losses at the gene ends were 3 bases for V and 2 bases for J; bases not matched to a gene: 10. The germline V gene has CDR1 DFQATT and CDR2 SNEGSKA (reference sequence). DNA for the CDR3: TGCAGTGCTAGGCGTACAGGGACTAGCAGGCAAGAGACCCAGTACTTC. Its protein is CSARRTGTSRQETQYF.

DNA for the CDR3: TGCGCCAGCAGCTTGGAGGGAAGGCCTGGTGGCTACACCTTC. It yields the protein CASSLEGRPGGYTF. This sequence joins TRBV5-1 and TRBJ1-2; D call uncertain. The V end lost 0 bases, the J end lost 7 bases, and 13 bases lay between the germline ends. The CDR3 spans 14 residues. From germline, CDR1 is SGHRS and CDR2 YFSETQ.

This clonotype was detected only a few times. V is TRBV2 and J is TRBJ2-3, with D uncertain. The CDR3 has 12 residues. Germline V gene lookup returns CDR1 SNHLY and CDR2 FYNNEI. Between the trimmed V and J ends, which lost 4 bases and 4 bases, there was a span of 6 bases. CDR3 sequence (DNA): TGTGCCAGCAGTGCCCAAGCAGATACGCAGTATTTT. Residues: CASSAQADTQYF.

The V gene is TRBV20-1, the J gene TRBJ1-2; D is perhaps TRBD1 (5 bases). The CDR3 contains 13 residues. From germline, CDR1 is DFQATT and CDR2 SNEGSKA (reference sequence). V was clipped by 5 bases and J by 6 bases, with 16 bases between them. CDR3 protein: CSAFQGGQNGYTF. The CDR3, as DNA: TGCAGTGCTTTTCAGGGAGGGCAGAATGGCTACACCTTC.

The chain recombines TRBV20-1 with TRBJ2-1, with TRBD2 matching 10 bases. CDR1 is DFQATT and CDR2 is SNEGSKA in the germline V gene (reference sequence). With V trimmed by 6 bases and J by 10 bases, 9 bases remained unmatched. This CDR3 comprises 13 residues. CDR3 sequence (DNA): TGCAGTGCGAACGGGCTAGCGGGGGAAGAGCAGTTCTTC. It encodes CSANGLAGEEQFF.

Ten or more counts support this clonotype. The chain couples TRBV6-2 or TRBV6-3 to TRBJ2-1; no clear D gene. Trimming stripped 4 bases from V and 0 bases from J, with 19 bases between. The CDR3 sequence is 18 residues long. CDR1 and CDR2 (germline): MNHEY, SVGEGT. The CDR3 loop is CASSSRSMIGDSYNEQFF. CDR3 sequence (DNA): TGTGCCAGCAGTTCCCGATCGATGATTGGCGACTCCTACAATGAGCAGTTCTTC.

The J gene is TRBJ1-1, the V gene TRBV29-1, with no clear D. This CDR3 contains 13 residues. The V end was cut by 7 bases, the J end by 2 bases, with 14 bases between. Germline V gene data show CDR1 as SQVTM and CDR2 as ANQGSEA. The CDR3 DNA reads as TGCAGCGCCCGTAGAGGGCAAAACACTGAAGCTTTCTTT. The encoded protein is CSARRGQNTEAFF.

The chain recombines TRBV14 with TRBJ2-5; 10 nucleotides agree with TRBD2. Trimming at V came to 1 base and at J to 1 base, leaving 6 bases not matched to a gene. From germline, CDR1 is SGHDN and CDR2 FVKESK. This CDR3 has 17 amino acids. The CDR3, as DNA: TGTGCCAGCAGCCAAGGGGGACTAGCGCGTTTCCAAGAGACCCAGTACTTC. Its protein product is CASSQGGLARFQETQYF. Based on the CDR3 plus reference TRBV14 and TRBJ2-5, the full variable domain is EAGVTQFPSHSVIEKGQTVTLRCDPISGHDNLYWYRRVMGKEIKFLLHFVKESKQDESGMPNNRFLAERTGGTYSTLKVQPAELEDSGVYFCASSQGGLARFQETQYFGPGTRLLVL.

This clonotype turned up a few times. The chain carries TRBV7-2 and TRBJ1-4, with a possible D match to TRBD1 (5 bases). Germline-derived CDR1 and CDR2 are SGHTA and FQGNSA. Trimming shortened V by 3 bases and J by 3 bases, and 14 bases separated the two germline ends. There are 16 residues in the CDR3. CDR3 residues: CASSFMQGRSNEKLFF. CDR3 sequence (DNA): TGTGCCAGCAGCTTTATGCAGGGAAGATCTAATGAAAAACTGTTTTTT.

In this sample, this clonotype turned up a few times. The rearrangement joins TRBV7-2 to TRBJ2-1; 7 nucleotides align to TRBD2. The CDR3 loop spans 14 amino acids. Germline assignment: CDR1 SGHTA and CDR2 FQGNSA. With V trimmed by 5 bases and J by 5 bases, 6 bases remained unmatched. The CDR3 spells CASSTGLLNNEQFF. CDR3 nucleotide sequence: TGTGCCAGCAGCACGGGACTACTTAACAATGAGCAGTTCTTC. The full variable domain, with the rest looked up from reference TRBV7-2 and TRBJ2-1, is GAGVSQSPSNKVTEKGKDVELRCDPISGHTALYWYRQSLGQGLEFLIYFQGNSAPDKSGLPSDRFSAERTGGSVSTLTIQRTQQEDSAVYLCASSTGLLNNEQFFGPGTRLTVL.

The chain recombines TRBV9 with TRBJ2-5; TRBD2 agrees at 7 bases. The CDR3 runs to 15 residues. V gave up 4 bases and J gave up 1 base; unmatched junction bases: 7. Germline CDR1 is SGDLS and CDR2 is YYNGEE. The CDR3 DNA reads as TGTGCCAGCAGCTCCCTGTCGGGGGGCCAAGAGACCCAGTACTTC. Translating gives CASSSLSGGQETQYF.

The rearrangement uses TRBV5-1 and TRBJ1-5; D is undetermined. Germline V CDR1 and CDR2: SGHRS, YFSETQ. The CDR3 has 21 amino acids. Between the trimmed V and J ends, which lost 6 bases and 5 bases, there was a span of 36 bases. Written as DNA, the CDR3 is TGCGCCAGCATTAAGAAGTCCCCGGATGGCCGTGAAAATACATACCATCAGCCCCAGCATTTT. It is translated as CASIKKSPDGRENTYHQPQHF.

This clonotype appeared a few times. V gene TRBV7-9 combines with J gene TRBJ2-3; D possibly corresponds to TRBD2 (5 bases). The V and J ends lost 0 bases and 6 bases respectively, with 10 bases between them. Germline V gene lookup returns CDR1 SEHNR and CDR2 FQNEAQ (reference sequence). The CDR3 sequence is 14 residues long. CDR3: CASSLAGALDTQYF. The CDR3 DNA follows: TGTGCCAGCAGCTTAGCGGGAGCATTGGATACGCAGTATTTT. The full variable domain, in which reference TRBV7-9 and TRBJ2-3 provide the parts outside the CDR3, is DTGVSQNPRHKITKRGQNVTFRCDPISEHNRLYWYRQTLGQGPEFLTYFQNEAQLEKSRLLSDRFSAERPKGSFSTLEIQRTEQGDSAMYLCASSLAGALDTQYFGPGTRLTVL.

This clonotype has only a few counts. V is TRBV12-3 or TRBV12-4 and J is TRBJ2-3; 7 nucleotides agree with TRBD2. V lost 4 bases to trimming and J lost 0 bases; unmatched junction nucleotides: 4. This CDR3 spans 15 amino acids. The CDR3 reads CASSSSGTSTDTQYF. The CDR3 DNA follows: TGTGCCAGCAGTTCTAGCGGTACCAGCACAGATACGCAGTATTTT.